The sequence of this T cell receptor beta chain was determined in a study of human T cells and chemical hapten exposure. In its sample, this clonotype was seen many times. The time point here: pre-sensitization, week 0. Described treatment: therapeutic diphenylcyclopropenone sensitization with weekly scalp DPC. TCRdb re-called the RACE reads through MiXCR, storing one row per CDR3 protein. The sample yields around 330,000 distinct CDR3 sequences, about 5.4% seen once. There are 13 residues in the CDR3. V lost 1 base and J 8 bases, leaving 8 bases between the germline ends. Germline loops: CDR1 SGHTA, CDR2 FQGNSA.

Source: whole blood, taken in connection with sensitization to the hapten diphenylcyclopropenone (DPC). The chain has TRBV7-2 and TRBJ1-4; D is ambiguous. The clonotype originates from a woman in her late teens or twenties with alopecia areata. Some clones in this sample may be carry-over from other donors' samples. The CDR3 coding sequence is TGTGCCAGCAGCTTAGAGTTCGCGGAAAAACTGTTTTTT. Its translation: CASSLEFAEKLFF.